The 14 T cell receptor beta chains in this list originate from one sample, sequenced in a study of T-cell memory formation after mild COVID-19. Each CDR3 protein gets one entry after TCRdb re-called the 5' RACE reads with MiXCR. The sample has 40,000 to 60,000 distinct CDR3 sequences, 27% seen once; the top ten hold about 41%. Sequences were obtained from PBMCs or a T cell subset sorted from them (not recorded which). These receptor sequences come from a man between 18 and 29 years old who had mild COVID-19 (a few samples of this study predate the infection). Cell type and time point are not known.

This clonotype was observed a single time. DNA of the CDR3: TGTGCCAGCAGCTTGGCAGACGAGCAGTACTTC. It specifies CASSLADEQYF. The V and J genes are TRBV7-9 and TRBJ2-7; D is uncertain. Germline-derived CDR1 and CDR2 are SEHNR and FQNEAQ (reference sequence). V shed 3 bases and J shed 5 bases, with 5 bases lying between them. CDR3 length: 11 amino acids.

The chain is built from TRBV28 and TRBJ2-7; D assignment may be TRBD1 or TRBD2 (6 bases each). Germline assignment: CDR1 MDHEN and CDR2 SYDVKM. The V gene lost 2 bases and the J gene lost 2 bases, with 10 bases spanning the gap. The CDR3 has 14 residues. CDR3 bases: TGTGCCAGCAGTTTACCAGGGGAGGCCTACGAGCAGTACTTC. This sequence encodes CASSLPGEAYEQYF.

CDR3 sequence reads: CASSSTRGVRNEKLFF. Written as DNA, the CDR3 is TGTGCCAGCAGCTCTACCCGGGGAGTACGAAATGAAAAACTGTTTTTT. V and J are TRBV7-9 and TRBJ1-4; D unclear. CDR1 and CDR2 from the germline V gene are SEHNR and FQNEAQ (reference sequence). Trimming removed 4 bases from V and 5 bases from J, with 17 bases in between. The CDR3 runs to 16 residues.

This clonotype has only a few counts. This sequence joins TRBV2 and TRBJ2-7; D perhaps matches TRBD1 (5 bases). CDR3 size: 14 residues. Between the trimmed V and J ends, which lost 1 base and 0 bases, there was a span of 7 bases. Per the germline V gene, CDR1 is SNHLY and CDR2 is FYNNEI. The CDR3 DNA reads as TGTGCCAGCAGTGAAGGACAGAGCTCCTACGAGCAGTACGTC. It encodes CASSEGQSSYEQYV.

By frequency in the sample, this clonotype is medium-sized (0.01 to 0.1%). V gene TRBV7-2 combines with J gene TRBJ2-7; 7 bases map to TRBD2. CDR3 length equals 15 residues. V was clipped by 4 bases and J by 4 bases; unmatched bases: 10. CDR1 SGHTA and CDR2 FQGNSA come from the germline V gene. Here the CDR3 DNA reads TGTGCCAGCAGCTACGAGGGCGGGGGAAATTACGAGCAGTACTTC. Translated, it gives CASSYEGGGNYEQYF.

This clonotype was counted between two and nine times. The chain couples TRBV27 to TRBJ2-1; D may be TRBD1 (7 bases). V gave up 3 bases and J gave up 6 bases, with 12 bases separating them. The CDR3 runs to 14 residues. Germline V gene lookup returns CDR1 MNHEY and CDR2 SMNVEV (reference sequence). The CDR3 reads CASSFFQGGNEQFF. Written as DNA, the CDR3 is TGTGCCAGCAGTTTCTTTCAGGGGGGCAATGAGCAGTTCTTC.

J is TRBJ2-5 and V is TRBV5-1; D unresolved. V lost 0 bases and J lost 2, with 8 bases in between. The germline V gene has CDR1 SGHRS and CDR2 YFSETQ. The CDR3 is 14 amino acids. CDR3 coding DNA: TGCGCCAGCAGCTTGGAACTGGCGCAAGAGACCCAGTACTTC. Protein: CASSLELAQETQYF.

The table lists this clonotype with a few counts. V usage is TRBV3-1 and J usage is TRBJ1-4, with D unresolved. Germline V gene sequence: CDR1 LGHDT, CDR2 YNNKEL (reference sequence). V lost 0 bases to trimming and J lost 0 bases, with 5 bases between them. The length of the CDR3 is 15 residues. The CDR3 loop is CASSQDASTNEKLFF. CDR3 nucleotide sequence: TGTGCCAGCAGCCAAGACGCCTCAACTAATGAAAAACTGTTTTTT.

This clonotype was seen a single time. The V gene is TRBV20-1, the J gene TRBJ2-7; 7 nucleotides agree with TRBD2. CDR1 is DFQATT and CDR2 is SNEGSKA in the germline V gene (reference sequence). This CDR3 has 13 residues. V trimming: 8 bases; J trimming: 1 base; junction bases outside the gene matches: 8. The CDR3 DNA follows: TGCAGTTGCTCCGGGACTAATTCCTACGAGCAGTACTTC. Translating it yields CSCSGTNSYEQYF.

This clonotype was seen repeatedly, ten times or more. The chain links TRBV7-2 to TRBJ2-3; D may be TRBD1 or TRBD2 (6 bases each). Trimming removed 1 base at V and 6 bases at J, with 17 bases between. Germline CDR1 SGHTA, CDR2 FQGNSA. The length of the CDR3 is 16 residues. The CDR3 DNA sequence: TGTGCCAGCAGCTTAGTAAGGGCGCTAGGGGGGGATACGCAGTATTTT. It translates to CASSLVRALGGDTQYF.

The V and J genes are TRBV5-8 and TRBJ2-1, with 9 bases fitting TRBD2. The length of the CDR3 is 15 residues. V lost 4 bases to trimming and J lost 8 bases; unmatched junction nucleotides: 10. Germline lookup yields CDR1 SGHTS and CDR2 YDEGEE. The CDR3 region is CASSPAGGRPYEQFF. DNA of the CDR3: TGTGCCAGCAGCCCGGCGGGGGGGCGACCCTATGAGCAGTTCTTC.

This chain links TRBV12-3 or TRBV12-4 with TRBJ2-3; TRBD1 aligns across 7 bases. The CDR3 is made up of 15 amino acids. The junction had 9 bases not matched to a gene; V was cut back by 8 bases and J by 1 base. Here the CDR3 DNA reads TGTGCCAGCTATGAAGGGGGCAGTCGCACAGATACGCAGTATTTT. Protein: CASYEGGSRTDTQYF.

J is TRBJ1-3 and V is TRBV11-2; D is ambiguous. Looked up from germline, CDR1 is SGHAT and CDR2 is FQNNGV. The CDR3 contains 14 residues. Between the trimmed V and J ends, which lost 1 base and 2 bases, there was a span of 6 bases. CDR3 nucleotide sequence: TGTGCCAGCAGCTTAGCGGGAACTGGAAACACCATATATTTT. Translated: CASSLAGTGNTIYF.

The genes are TRBV7-2 and TRBJ2-3, with TRBD1 matching 7 bases. CDR3 length: 15 amino acids. V was pared by 4 bases and J by 1 base, with 5 bases of the junction left unmatched. Germline V CDR1 and CDR2: SGHTA, FQGNSA. CDR3: CASSSRGLGTDTQYF. In DNA form, the CDR3 reads TGTGCCAGCAGCTCCAGGGGGTTAGGCACAGATACGCAGTATTTT.